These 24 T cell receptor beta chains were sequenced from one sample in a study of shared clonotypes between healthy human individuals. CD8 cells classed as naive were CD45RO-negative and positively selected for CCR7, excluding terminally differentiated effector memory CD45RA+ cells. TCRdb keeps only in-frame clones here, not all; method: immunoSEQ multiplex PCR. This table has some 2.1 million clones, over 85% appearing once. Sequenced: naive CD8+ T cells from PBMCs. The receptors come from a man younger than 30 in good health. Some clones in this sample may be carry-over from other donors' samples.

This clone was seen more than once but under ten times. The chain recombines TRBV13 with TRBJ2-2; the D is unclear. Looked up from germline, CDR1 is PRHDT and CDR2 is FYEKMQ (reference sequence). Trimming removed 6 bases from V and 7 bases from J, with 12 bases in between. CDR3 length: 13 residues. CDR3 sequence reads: CASRLSWDGELFF. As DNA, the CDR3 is TGTGCCAGCAGATTGTCATGGGACGGGGAGCTGTTTTTT.

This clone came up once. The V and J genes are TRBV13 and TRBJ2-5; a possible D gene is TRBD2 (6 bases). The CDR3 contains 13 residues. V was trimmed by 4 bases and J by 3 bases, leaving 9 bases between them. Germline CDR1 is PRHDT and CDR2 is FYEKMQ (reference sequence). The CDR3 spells CASSWGDEETQYF. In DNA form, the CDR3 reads TGTGCCAGCAGCTGGGGGGACGAAGAGACCCAGTACTTC.

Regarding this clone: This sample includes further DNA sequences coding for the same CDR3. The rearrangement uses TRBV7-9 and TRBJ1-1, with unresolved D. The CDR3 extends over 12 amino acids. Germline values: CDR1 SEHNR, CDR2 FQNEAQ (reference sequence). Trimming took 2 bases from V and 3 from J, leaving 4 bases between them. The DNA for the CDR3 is TGTGCCAGCAGCTTAAAGGACACTGAAGCTTTCTTT. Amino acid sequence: CASSLKDTEAFF.

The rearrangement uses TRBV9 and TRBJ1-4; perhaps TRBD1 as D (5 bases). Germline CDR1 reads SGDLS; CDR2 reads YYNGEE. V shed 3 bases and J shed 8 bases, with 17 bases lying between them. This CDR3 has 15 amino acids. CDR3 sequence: CASSAGGGPGEKLFF. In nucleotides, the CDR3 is TGTGCCAGCAGCGCCGGGGGAGGGCCTGGAGAAAAACTGTTTTTT.

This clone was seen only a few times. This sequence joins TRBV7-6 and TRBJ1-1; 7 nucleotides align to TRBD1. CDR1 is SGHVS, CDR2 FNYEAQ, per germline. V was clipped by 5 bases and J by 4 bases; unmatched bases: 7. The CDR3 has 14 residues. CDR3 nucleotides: TGTGCCAGCAGCCCCGTCAGGGGGGGCACTGAAGCTTTCTTT. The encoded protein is CASSPVRGGTEAFF.

CDR3 nucleotide sequence: TGTGCCAGCAGCCCCACAAGCGGGAACGGGATTAATGAGCAGTTCTTC. Encoded protein: CASSPTSGNGINEQFF. V and J are TRBV7-9 and TRBJ2-1; 7 bases map to TRBD2. The trim removed 5 bases at V and 7 bases at J, leaving 14 bases unmatched. Germline V gives CDR1 SEHNR, CDR2 FQNEAQ (reference sequence). The CDR3 is 16 amino acids.

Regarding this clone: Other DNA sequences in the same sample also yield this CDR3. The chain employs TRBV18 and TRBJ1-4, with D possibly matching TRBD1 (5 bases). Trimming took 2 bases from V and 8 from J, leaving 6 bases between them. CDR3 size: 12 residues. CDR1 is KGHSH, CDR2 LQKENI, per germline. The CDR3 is CASSPGGEKLFF. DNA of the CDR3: TGTGCCAGCTCACCAGGGGGGGAAAAACTGTTTTTT.

As DNA, the CDR3 is TGTGCCAGCGGAAAAATCTCTGGGGCCAACGTCCTGACTTTC. Protein product: CASGKISGANVLTF. The chain employs TRBV27 and TRBJ2-6; D ambiguous. Trimming removed 8 bases from V and 0 bases from J, with 8 bases in between. CDR1 and CDR2 from the germline V gene are MNHEY and SMNVEV (reference sequence). This CDR3 has 14 amino acids.

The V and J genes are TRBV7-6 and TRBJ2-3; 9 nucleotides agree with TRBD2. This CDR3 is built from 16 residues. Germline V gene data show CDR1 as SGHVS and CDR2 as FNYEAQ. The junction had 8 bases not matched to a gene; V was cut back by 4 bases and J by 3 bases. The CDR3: CASSSVSGRRTDTQYF. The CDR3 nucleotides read TGTGCCAGCAGCTCGGTTAGCGGGAGAAGGACAGATACGCAGTATTTT.

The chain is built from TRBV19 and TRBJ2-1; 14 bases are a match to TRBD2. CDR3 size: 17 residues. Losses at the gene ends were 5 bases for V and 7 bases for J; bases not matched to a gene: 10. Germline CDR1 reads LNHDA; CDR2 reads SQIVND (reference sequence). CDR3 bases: TGTGCCAGTAGTTACTCGGGACTAGCGGGAGAATTGAATGAGCAGTTCTTC. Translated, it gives CASSYSGLAGELNEQFF.

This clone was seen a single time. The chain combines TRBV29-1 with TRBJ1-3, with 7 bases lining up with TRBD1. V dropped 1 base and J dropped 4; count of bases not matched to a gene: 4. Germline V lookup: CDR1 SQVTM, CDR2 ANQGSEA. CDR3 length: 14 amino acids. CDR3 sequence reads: CSVEGPGGGNTIYF. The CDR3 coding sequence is TGCAGCGTTGAAGGGCCAGGGGGGGGAAACACCATATATTTT.

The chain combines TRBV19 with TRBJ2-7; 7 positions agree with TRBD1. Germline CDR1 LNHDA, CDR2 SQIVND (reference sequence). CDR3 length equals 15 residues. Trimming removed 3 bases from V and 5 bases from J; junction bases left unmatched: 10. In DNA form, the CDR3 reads TGTGCCAGTAGTATTAGGGGGCGAACGGGCGACGAGCAGTACTTC. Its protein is CASSIRGRTGDEQYF.

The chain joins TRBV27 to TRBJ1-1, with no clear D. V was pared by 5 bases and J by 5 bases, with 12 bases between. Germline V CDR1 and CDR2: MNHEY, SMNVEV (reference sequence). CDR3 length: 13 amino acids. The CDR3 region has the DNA TGTGCCAGCAGTCGTGGCAGTACAACTGAAGCTTTCTTT. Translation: CASSRGSTTEAFF.

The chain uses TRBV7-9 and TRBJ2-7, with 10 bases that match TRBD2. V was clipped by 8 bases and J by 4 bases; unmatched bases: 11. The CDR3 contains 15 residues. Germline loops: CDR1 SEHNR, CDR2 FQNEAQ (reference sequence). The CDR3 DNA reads TGTGCCAGCGGACCGCTAGCGGGAGATGTTTACGAGCAGTACTTC. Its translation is CASGPLAGDVYEQYF.

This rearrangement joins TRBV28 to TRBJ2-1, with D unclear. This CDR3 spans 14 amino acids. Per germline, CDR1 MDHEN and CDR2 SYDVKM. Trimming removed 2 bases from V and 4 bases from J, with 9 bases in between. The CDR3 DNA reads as TGTGCCAGCAGTTTAGCGGCACTATACAATGAGCAGTTCTTC. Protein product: CASSLAALYNEQFF. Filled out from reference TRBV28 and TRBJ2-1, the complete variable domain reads DVKVTQSSRYLVKRTGEKVFLECVQDMDHENMFWYRQDPGLGLRLIYFSYDVKMKEKGDIPEGYSVSREKKERFSLILESASTNQTSMYLCASSLAALYNEQFFGPGTRLTVL.

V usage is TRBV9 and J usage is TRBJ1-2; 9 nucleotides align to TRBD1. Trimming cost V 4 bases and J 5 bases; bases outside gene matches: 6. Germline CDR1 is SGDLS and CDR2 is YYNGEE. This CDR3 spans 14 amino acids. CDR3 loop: CASSSGTGRYGYTF. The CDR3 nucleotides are TGTGCCAGCAGCTCCGGGACAGGGCGGTATGGCTACACCTTC. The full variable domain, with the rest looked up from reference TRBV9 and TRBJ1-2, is DSGVTQTPKHLITATGQRVTLRCSPRSGDLSVYWYQQSLDQGLQFLIQYYNGEERAKGNILERFSAQQFPDLHSELNLSSLELGDSALYFCASSSGTGRYGYTFGSGTRLTVV.

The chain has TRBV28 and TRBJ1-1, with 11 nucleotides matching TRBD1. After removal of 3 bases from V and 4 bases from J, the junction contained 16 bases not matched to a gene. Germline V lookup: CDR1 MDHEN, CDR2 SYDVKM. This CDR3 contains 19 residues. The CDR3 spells CASSFPRTGGAPIATEAFF. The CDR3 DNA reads TGTGCCAGCAGTTTCCCACGGACAGGGGGCGCCCCGATTGCCACTGAAGCTTTCTTT.

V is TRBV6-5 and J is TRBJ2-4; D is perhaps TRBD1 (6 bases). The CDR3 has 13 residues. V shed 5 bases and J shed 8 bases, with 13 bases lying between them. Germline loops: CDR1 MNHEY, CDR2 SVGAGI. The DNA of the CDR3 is TGTGCCAGCAGTACCCAGGGGTGGCACATTCAGTACTTC. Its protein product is CASSTQGWHIQYF.

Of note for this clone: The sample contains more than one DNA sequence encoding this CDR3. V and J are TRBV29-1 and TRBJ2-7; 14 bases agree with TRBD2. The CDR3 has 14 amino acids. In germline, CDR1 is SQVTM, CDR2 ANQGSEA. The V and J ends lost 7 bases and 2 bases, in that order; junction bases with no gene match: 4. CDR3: CSAGLAGGAYEQYF. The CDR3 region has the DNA TGCAGCGCTGGACTAGCGGGAGGTGCCTACGAGCAGTACTTC.

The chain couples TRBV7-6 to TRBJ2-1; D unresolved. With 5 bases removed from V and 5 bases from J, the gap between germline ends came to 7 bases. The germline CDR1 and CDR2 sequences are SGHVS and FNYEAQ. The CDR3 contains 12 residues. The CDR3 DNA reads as TGTGCCAGCAGCCCAACAAACAATGAGCAGTTCTTC. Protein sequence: CASSPTNNEQFF.

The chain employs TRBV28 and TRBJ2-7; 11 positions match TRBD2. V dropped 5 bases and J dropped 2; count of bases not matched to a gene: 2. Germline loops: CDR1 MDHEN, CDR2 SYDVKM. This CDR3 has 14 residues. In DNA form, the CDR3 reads TGTGCCAGCAGTAAACTAGCGGGAGCCTACGAGCAGTACTTC. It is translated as CASSKLAGAYEQYF.

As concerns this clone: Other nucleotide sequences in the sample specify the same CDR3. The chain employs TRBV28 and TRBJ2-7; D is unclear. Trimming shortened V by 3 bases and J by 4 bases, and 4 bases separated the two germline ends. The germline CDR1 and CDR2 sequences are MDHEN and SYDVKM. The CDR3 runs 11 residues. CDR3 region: CASSLMYEQYF. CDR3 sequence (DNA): TGTGCCAGCAGTTTGATGTACGAGCAGTACTTC.

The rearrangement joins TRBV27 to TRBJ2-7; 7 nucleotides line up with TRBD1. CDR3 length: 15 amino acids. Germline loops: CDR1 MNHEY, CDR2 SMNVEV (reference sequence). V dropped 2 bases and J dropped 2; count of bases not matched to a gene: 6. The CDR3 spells CASSLTRDRPYEQYF. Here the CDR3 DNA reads TGTGCCAGCAGTTTAACCCGGGACAGACCCTACGAGCAGTACTTC.

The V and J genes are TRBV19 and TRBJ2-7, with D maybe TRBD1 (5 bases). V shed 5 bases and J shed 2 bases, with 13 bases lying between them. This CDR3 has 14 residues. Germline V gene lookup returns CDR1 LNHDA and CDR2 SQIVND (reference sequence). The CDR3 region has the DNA TGTGCCAGTAGTCCCCAGGACACGGCCTACGAGCAGTACTTC. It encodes CASSPQDTAYEQYF.